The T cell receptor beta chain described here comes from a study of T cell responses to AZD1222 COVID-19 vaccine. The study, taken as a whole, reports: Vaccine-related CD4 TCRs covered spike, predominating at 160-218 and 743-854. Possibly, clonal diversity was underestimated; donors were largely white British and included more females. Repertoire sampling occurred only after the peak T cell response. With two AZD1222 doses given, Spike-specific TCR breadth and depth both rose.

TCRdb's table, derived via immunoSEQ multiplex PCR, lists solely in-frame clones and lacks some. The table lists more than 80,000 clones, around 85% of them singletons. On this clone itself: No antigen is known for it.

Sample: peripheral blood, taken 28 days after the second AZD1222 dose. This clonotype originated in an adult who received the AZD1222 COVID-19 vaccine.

CDR3 nucleotide sequence: TGTGCCAACACGGCCCCTCCCCTAGGGGAGACCCAGTACTTC. Its translation: CANTAPPLGETQYF. The V gene is TRBV2, the J gene TRBJ2-5, with no clear D. Germline assignment: CDR1 SNHLY and CDR2 FYNNEI. The CDR3 is made up of 14 amino acids. Between the trimmed V and J ends, which lost 10 bases and 5 bases, there was a span of 20 bases.